A selection of T cell receptor beta chains follows, all from one sample in a study of shared clonotypes between healthy human individuals. Sequenced by immunoSEQ multiplex PCR; TCRdb stores in-frame clones only, minus some. Here the sample spans roughly 1,600,000 clones, about 98.5% being singletons. Sequenced sample: naive CD4+ T cells sorted from blood. These receptors originate from a man aged 25-40 years in good health. CDR3s include the opening cysteine and the closing phenylalanine or tryptophan. A D gene is named only where the DNA matches it firmly. Size is stated for part of the rows, as once, few or many counts, or as a class when the clone is expanded.

D | size | J | V | DNA | CDR3
- | - | TRBJ2-4 | TRBV2 | TGTGCCAGCAGTGACCAGGGCGCCAAAAACATTCAGTACTTC | CASSDQGAKNIQYF
- | - | TRBJ2-3 | TRBV5-1 | TGCGCCAGCAGCCCACTGGGTCGACAGGCGAAGGGCACAGATACGCAGTATTTT | CASSPLGRQAKGTDTQYF
TRBD1 | - | TRBJ1-5 | TRBV7-9 | TGTGCCAGCAGCCCACGACAGGGAGGAAATCAGCCCCAGCATTTT | CASSPRQGGNQPQHF
- | - | TRBJ1-5 | TRBV15 | TGTGCCACCGGGGCGGATCAGGAGTATAGCAATCAGCCCCAGCATTTT | CATGADQEYSNQPQHF
TRBD2 | - | TRBJ2-1 | TRBV9 | TGTGCCAGCAGCGTAGAGGCGGGAGGGCCTGGTGAGCAGTTCTTC | CASSVEAGGPGEQFF
- | once | TRBJ2-7 | TRBV7-9 | TGTGCCAGCAGCTTAGTGGCGGGCCCTGAATACGAGCAGTACTTC | CASSLVAGPEYEQYF
- | - | TRBJ2-3 | TRBV6-4 | TGTGCCAGCAGGGGCAGGTATTTT | CASRGRYF
- | - | TRBJ2-7 | TRBV5-1 | TGCGCCAGCAGCTTGGGACCCCCTCGGGACGAGCAGTACTTC | CASSLGPPRDEQYF
- | few | TRBJ2-1 | TRBV7-7 | TGTGCTAGCAGCCCGGGGAAGGGGAACAATGAGCAGTTCTTC | CASSPGKGNNEQFF
- | - | TRBJ1-4 | TRBV6-1 | TGTGCCAGCAGTGAAATAACTAATGAAAAACTGTTTTTT | CASSEITNEKLFF
TRBD1 | - | TRBJ2-1 | TRBV10-3 | TGTGCCATCATGGGGGACAGGGTCTACAATGAGCAGTTCTTC | CAIMGDRVYNEQFF
TRBD1 | - | TRBJ2-7 | TRBV6-6 | TGTGCCAGCAGTTCAGGGGGCTCCTCCTACGAGCAGTACTTC | CASSSGGSSYEQYF
- | - | TRBJ2-7 | TRBV19 | TGTGCCAGTAGCCGACTAGTCCTCTCCTACGAGCAGTACTTC | CASSRLVLSYEQYF
TRBD2 | - | TRBJ2-1 | TRBV10-1 | TGCGCCAGCAGTCTAAGTCCAGCGGGAGCTGAGCAGTTCTTC | CASSLSPAGAEQFF
- | - | TRBJ1-5 | TRBV25-1 | TGTGCCAGCAGTGAGGTATACAATCAGCCCCAGCATTTT | CASSEVYNQPQHF
- | once | TRBJ2-3 | TRBV18 | TGTGCCAGCTCACCTCTGGCTTCGGTTATGCAAGATACGCAGTATTTT | CASSPLASVMQDTQYF
TRBD2 | - | TRBJ2-1 | TRBV7-3 | TGTGCCAGCAGCTTGAGCGGGAGTTCCTACAATGAGCAGTTCTTC | CASSLSGSSYNEQFF
TRBD1 | - | TRBJ2-7 | TRBV18 | TGTGCCAGCTCACTGACCGGACAGGGCTCCTACGAGCAGTACTTC | CASSLTGQGSYEQYF
TRBD1 | once | TRBJ2-1 | TRBV9 | TGTGCCAGCAGCAAGCCAGGACAGGGGGACCGAAGTGAGCAGTTCTTC | CASSKPGQGDRSEQFF
- | - | TRBJ1-2 | TRBV6-5 | TGTGCCAGCAGAGAGACAGTAAACTATGGCTACACCTTC | CASRETVNYGYTF
TRBD1 | - | TRBJ2-7 | TRBV19 | TGTGCCAGTAGCAATCGACAGGGGGCTAGCTACGAGCAGTACTTC | CASSNRQGASYEQYF
- | - | TRBJ2-1 | TRBV5-8 | TGTGCCAGCAGTCAGCAGTTCTTC | CASSQQFF
- | - | TRBJ2-2 | TRBV7-9 | TGTGCCAGCAGCCCCCGCAGGGGGACTTTTAACACCGGGGAGCTGTTTTTT | CASSPRRGTFNTGELFF
- | - | TRBJ1-1 | TRBV5-1 | TGCGCCAGCAGCTTGGCAGGGCGCCTTGAAGCTTTCTTT | CASSLAGRLEAFF
TRBD2 | - | TRBJ2-1 | TRBV6-5 | TGTGCCAGCAGTTACTCAGCTAGCGGGGGTTACAATGAGCAGTTCTTC | CASSYSASGGYNEQFF
TRBD2 | - | TRBJ2-3 | TRBV9 | TGTGCCAGCAGCGTAGCTACCGGGCTAGCGGGAGGAGATACGCAGTATTTT | CASSVATGLAGGDTQYF
- | once | TRBJ2-3 | TRBV11-2 | TGTGCCAGCAGCCCAGTCCACACGGGCACAGATACGCAGTATTTT | CASSPVHTGTDTQYF
- | - | TRBJ2-1 | TRBV5-1 | TGCGCCAGCAGCTTGGGAGCAGGAACTTCCTACAATGAGCAGTTCTTC | CASSLGAGTSYNEQFF
TRBD2 | - | TRBJ2-2 | TRBV7-2 | TGTGCCAGCAGCCGAAGGGGACTAGCGGGTGTCGGGGAGCTGTTTTTT | CASSRRGLAGVGELFF
TRBD1 | - | TRBJ2-3 | TRBV6-5 | TGTGCCAGCAGAAAAGGACAGGGTCTCACAGATACGCAGTATTTT | CASRKGQGLTDTQYF
- | - | TRBJ2-3 | TRBV6-4 | TGTGCCAGCAGTGTTTCCGGGACAGATACGCAGTATTTT | CASSVSGTDTQYF
TRBD2 | - | TRBJ2-4 | TRBV5-1 | TGCGCCAGCAGCCCCGGGCTAGCGGACACAAACATTCAGTACTTC | CASSPGLADTNIQYF
TRBD2 | - | TRBJ2-5 | TRBV2 | TGTGCCAGCAGGCGTCCCGGGACTAGCGGGAGGGAAACAAGGACCCAGTACTTC | CASRRPGTSGRETRTQYF
- | - | TRBJ1-2 | TRBV9 | TGTGCCAGCAGCGCGACAGCCTATGGCTACACCTTC | CASSATAYGYTF
- | - | TRBJ2-1 | TRBV7-9 | TGTGCCAGCAGCTTACTTGGTAACTCGCATCTAAGCTCCTACAATGAGCAGTTCTTC | CASSLLGNSHLSSYNEQFF
- | - | TRBJ2-1 | TRBV29-1 | TGCAGCGTAGCCAGGACTTTTAGCTCCTACAATGAGCAGTTCTTC | CSVARTFSSYNEQFF
TRBD2 | - | TRBJ2-7 | TRBV6-4 | TGTGCCAGTTCGGGACTAGCGGGAATAAAGGACTACGAGCAGTACTTC | CASSGLAGIKDYEQYF
TRBD1 | once | TRBJ2-1 | TRBV28 | TGTGCCAGCAGTTCAGCGGGACAGGGGAGGACAAATGAGCAGTTCTTC | CASSSAGQGRTNEQFF
- | - | TRBJ2-7 | TRBV7-6 | TGTGCCAGCAGCTTAGGCTCTGGGCAGGGTTACGAGCAGTACTTC | CASSLGSGQGYEQYF
- | - | TRBJ1-1 | TRBV15 | TGTGCCACCAGCGACCGGGAGGGGGGCACTGAAGCTTTCTTT | CATSDREGGTEAFF
- | - | TRBJ2-7 | TRBV28 | TGTGCCAGCAGTTCGCGACAGGTTGGTGGCTACGAGCAGTACTTC | CASSSRQVGGYEQYF